Presented here are 32 T cell receptor beta chains from one specimen sequenced in a study of control samples from healthy donors and cancer patients. The protocol was immunoSEQ multiplex PCR, while the TCRdb copy is restricted to in-frame clones and leaves out a portion. The sample shows roughly 450,000 clones, about 93% of them seen only once. Material for sequencing was PBMCs. The source of these receptors is a middle-aged man with head and neck cancer.

This chain joins TRBV7-9 and TRBJ2-5, with D possibly being TRBD1 (6 bases). This CDR3 region has 15 residues. The germline V gene encodes CDR1 SEHNR and CDR2 FQNEAQ (reference sequence). The V end lost 3 bases, the J end lost 5 bases, and 16 bases lay between the germline ends. The CDR3 bases are TGTGCCAGCAGCTTTCAGGGACAAAGTGTGGAGACCCAGTACTTC. Protein: CASSFQGQSVETQYF. Together with reference TRBV7-9 and TRBJ2-5, the CDR3 gives the full variable domain: DTGVSQNPRHKITKRGQNVTFRCDPISEHNRLYWYRQTLGQGPEFLTYFQNEAQLEKSRLLSDRFSAERPKGSFSTLEIQRTEQGDSAMYLCASSFQGQSVETQYFGPGTRLLVL.

The CDR3 region has the DNA TGTGCCAGCAGTTTTGCGGGAGGTTGGGAGACCCAGTACTTC. This codes for CASSFAGGWETQYF. V is TRBV6-5 and J is TRBJ2-5; 8 bases are shared with TRBD2. J gave up 5 bases and V 4 bases, and 6 bases lay outside the gene matches. CDR3 length: 14 amino acids. Germline V gene sequence: CDR1 MNHEY, CDR2 SVGAGI.

The rearrangement joins TRBV23-1 to TRBJ1-5, with 10 positions matching TRBD1. TRBV23-1 counts as an open reading frame of uncertain function. CDR3 length: 15 residues. V was pared by 4 bases and J by 7 bases, with 7 bases of the junction left unmatched. CDR3: CASSRRQGARQPQHF. The CDR3 nucleotides are TGCGCCAGCAGTCGACGACAGGGGGCGAGGCAGCCCCAGCATTTT.

The chain links TRBV30 to TRBJ2-6, with a possible D match to TRBD1 (6 bases). Germline CDR1 and CDR2: GTSNPN and SVGIG (reference sequence). This CDR3 comprises 15 residues. Trimming cost V 5 bases and J 2 bases, with 13 bases left between them. The CDR3 DNA follows: TGTGCCTGGTCTACCGGGACACCTGGGGCCAACGTCCTGACTTTC. This encodes CAWSTGTPGANVLTF. Drawing the rest from reference TRBV30 and TRBJ2-6, the complete variable domain is SQTIHQWPATLVQPVGSPLSLECTVEGTSNPNLYWYRQAAGRGLQLLFYSVGIGQISSEVPQNLSASRPQDRQFILSSKKLLLSDSGFYLCAWSTGTPGANVLTFGAGSRLTVL.

This clone was seen only once. The rearrangement joins TRBV19 to TRBJ1-1; TRBD1 matches 7 bases. V gave up 6 bases and J gave up 3 bases; unmatched junction bases: 10. CDR1 and CDR2 (germline): LNHDA, SQIVND (reference sequence). The CDR3 covers 15 residues. The CDR3, as DNA: TGTGCCAGTAGCCCCGGCGGGACAGCTTACACTGAAGCTTTCTTT. This codes for CASSPGGTAYTEAFF.

The V gene is TRBV28, the J gene TRBJ1-5; maybe TRBD1 (5 bases). CDR1 is MDHEN, CDR2 SYDVKM, per germline. CDR3 length equals 16 residues. The V and J ends lost 11 bases and 0 bases respectively, with 20 bases between them. The DNA for the CDR3 is TGTGCCTCCCGGAGGTGGGGCCTCTATAGCAATCAGCCCCAGCATTTT. Protein sequence: CASRRWGLYSNQPQHF.

The chain uses TRBV19 and TRBJ2-3; 7 nucleotides agree with TRBD2. Germline-derived CDR1 and CDR2 are LNHDA and SQIVND (reference sequence). The V segment lost 5 bases and the J segment 2 bases; nucleotides outside the gene matches: 10. The CDR3 extends over 16 amino acids. CDR3 bases: TGTGCCAGTAGTCTTCGGGGGGAGGGGTACACAGATACGCAGTATTTT. Translating gives CASSLRGEGYTDTQYF. The whole variable domain, filled in from reference TRBV19 and TRBJ2-3, reads DGGITQSPKYLFRKEGQNVTLSCEQNLNHDAMYWYRQDPGQGLRLIYYSQIVNDFQKGDIAEGYSVSREKKESFPLTVTSAQKNPTAFYLCASSLRGEGYTDTQYFGPGTRLTVL.

The chain carries TRBV19 and TRBJ1-5, with 11 bases matching TRBD1. After removal of 6 bases from V and 7 bases from J, the junction contained 8 bases not matched to a gene. The germline gives CDR1 LNHDA, CDR2 SQIVND (reference sequence). This CDR3 contains 15 residues. CDR3 residues: CASRPRTGGGQPQHF. CDR3 sequence (DNA): TGTGCCAGTAGACCCAGGACAGGGGGCGGGCAGCCCCAGCATTTT.

The chain has TRBV24-1 and TRBJ2-2, with D unclear. The length of the CDR3 is 12 residues. The V gene's germline CDR1 is KGHDR and CDR2 SFDVKD. Trimming took off 7 bases at V and 4 bases at J, with 6 bases between the two ends. As DNA, the CDR3 is TGTGCCACCAGACAGAGCACCGGGGAGCTGTTTTTT. Amino acid sequence: CATRQSTGELFF.

The chain employs TRBV3-1 (or the pseudogene TRBV3-2) and TRBJ2-5; 10 bases are a match to TRBD2. The CDR3 sequence is 16 residues long. Germline CDR1 LGHDT, CDR2 YNNKEL (reference sequence). V trimming: 1 base; J trimming: 7 bases; junction bases outside the gene matches: 9. CDR3 bases: TGTGCCAGCAGCCAAGTCCTAGCGGGAGTGCGGGTGACCCAGTACTTC. Encoded protein: CASSQVLAGVRVTQYF.

This sequence joins TRBV5-1 and TRBJ1-2, with TRBD1 matching over 7 bases. Unmatched junction bases numbered 3, after V lost 0 bases and J lost 4 bases. The CDR3 has 14 amino acids. Germline V CDR1 and CDR2: SGHRS, YFSETQ. This CDR3 reads CASSLGAGGYGYTF. The CDR3 DNA is TGCGCCAGCAGCTTGGGGGCAGGGGGCTATGGCTACACCTTC.

The chain combines TRBV5-1 with TRBJ2-3; tentatively, D is TRBD1 (5 bases). CDR1 and CDR2 from the germline V gene are SGHRS and YFSETQ. V dropped 0 bases and J dropped 4 bases, with 9 bases sitting between them. The CDR3 length is 14 residues. Written as DNA, the CDR3 is TGCGCCAGCAGCTTGGAAGGGGTGGCAGATACGCAGTATTTT. This encodes CASSLEGVADTQYF. Drawing the rest from reference TRBV5-1 and TRBJ2-3, the complete variable domain is KAGVTQTPRYLIKTRGQQVTLSCSPISGHRSVSWYQQTPGQGLQFLFEYFSETQRNKGNFPGRFSGRQFSNSRSEMNVSTLELGDSALYLCASSLEGVADTQYFGPGTRLTVL.

The J gene is TRBJ1-1, the V gene TRBV12-3 or TRBV12-4, with 8 bases aligning to TRBD1. V gave up 11 bases and J gave up 2 bases; unmatched junction bases: 7. The CDR3 runs 13 residues. Here the CDR3 DNA reads TGTGCCGTTTCCAGGGGGCTAAACACTGAAGCTTTCTTT. Translating it yields CAVSRGLNTEAFF.

The chain employs TRBV7-3 and TRBJ1-2; 8 bases match TRBD1. CDR1 and CDR2 from the germline V gene are SGHTA and FQGTGA. The CDR3 loop spans 20 amino acids. J gave up 0 bases and V 2 bases, and 17 bases lay outside the gene matches. In nucleotides, the CDR3 is TGTGCCAGCAGCTTACTAGGGAATAGGACAGGGAGAGTTCCTAACTATGGCTACACCTTC. This gives the protein CASSLLGNRTGRVPNYGYTF.

CDR3 in DNA: TGTGCCAGCAGTGAAGCCGTGAGTCTTAGCACAGATACGCAGTATTTT. It codes for CASSEAVSLSTDTQYF. The chain recombines TRBV6-1 with TRBJ2-3; unclear D gene. Germline CDR1 and CDR2: MNHNS and SASEGT. The V and J ends lost 0 bases and 0 bases respectively, with 10 bases between them. This CDR3 region has 16 residues.

This sequence joins TRBV28 and TRBJ2-7; perhaps D is TRBD1 or TRBD2 (5 bases each). V was clipped by 9 bases and J by 5 bases, with 17 bases between them. The CDR3 is 13 residues long. Germline-derived CDR1 and CDR2 are MDHEN and SYDVKM. CDR3 DNA sequence: TGTGCCAGTAGACCACCGGGACCCCACGAGCAGTACTTC. The encoded protein is CASRPPGPHEQYF.

The chain has TRBV6-5 and TRBJ1-2; D uncertain. The CDR3 runs 13 residues. Germline V gene lookup returns CDR1 MNHEY and CDR2 SVGAGI. Trimming pared 7 bases from V and 3 bases from J, leaving 12 bases between. CDR3 DNA: TGTGCCAGCACTATGTCCAGAGACTATGGCTACACCTTC. Its protein is CASTMSRDYGYTF.

V is TRBV28 and J is TRBJ2-7; tentative D call: TRBD1 (5 bases). There are 13 residues in the CDR3. V lost 6 bases and J 7 bases, leaving 16 bases between the germline ends. CDR1 and CDR2 (germline): MDHEN, SYDVKM. The CDR3 DNA reads as TGTGCCAGCAGGCCCAGGGTCCCCGGGGAGCAGTACTTC. Its protein is CASRPRVPGEQYF.

As regards this clone: Additional DNA sequences in this sample encode the identical CDR3. The chain has TRBV20-1 and TRBJ2-5; no reliable D call. Trimming removed 5 bases at V and 4 bases at J, with 8 bases between. Germline V gene lookup returns CDR1 DFQATT and CDR2 SNEGSKA (reference sequence). The CDR3 contains 11 residues. CDR3 in amino acids: CSALPGETQYF. The CDR3 nucleotides are TGCAGTGCTTTACCCGGAGAGACCCAGTACTTC.

The chain combines TRBV6-1 with TRBJ1-2; 10 bases map to TRBD1. The CDR3 contains 15 residues. Germline CDR1 is MNHNS and CDR2 is SASEGT. The V and J ends lost 6 bases and 3 bases, in that order; junction bases with no gene match: 7. The CDR3 loop is CASRTTGQGDYGYTF. The CDR3 DNA reads as TGTGCCAGCAGGACCACTGGACAGGGGGACTATGGCTACACCTTC.

This chain links TRBV29-1 with TRBJ1-2, with 9 bases fitting TRBD1. The CDR3 sequence is 14 residues long. Germline assignment: CDR1 SQVTM and CDR2 ANQGSEA. V trimming: 0 bases; J trimming: 3 bases; junction bases outside the gene matches: 2. CDR3 region: CSVEEGDRDYGYTF. The DNA for the CDR3 is TGCAGCGTTGAAGAGGGGGACAGGGACTATGGCTACACCTTC.

The chain recombines TRBV5-1 with TRBJ1-1; D unresolved. CDR1 is SGHRS and CDR2 is YFSETQ in the germline V gene. This CDR3 is built from 15 residues. V was shortened by 4 bases and J by 4 bases, with 17 bases between the two germline ends. CDR3 sequence reads: CASSGRAGGGTEAFF. DNA of the CDR3: TGCGCCAGCAGCGGGCGGGCCGGAGGTGGCACTGAAGCTTTCTTT.

The chain joins TRBV27 to TRBJ1-2, with a weak D call TRBD1 (5 bases). The V and J ends lost 4 bases and 3 bases respectively, with 12 bases between them. This CDR3 spans 14 amino acids. The germline gives CDR1 MNHEY, CDR2 SMNVEV (reference sequence). Written as DNA, the CDR3 is TGTGCCAGCAGTTCGAGGGGAGGCTACTATGGCTACACCTTC. Translated, it gives CASSSRGGYYGYTF.

The chain links TRBV4-2 to TRBJ2-7, with 11 nucleotides matching TRBD2. J gave up 2 bases and V 2 bases, and 8 bases lay outside the gene matches. The CDR3 extends over 17 amino acids. Germline V CDR1 and CDR2: LGHNA, YNFKEQ. The DNA for the CDR3 is TGTGCCAGCAGCCAATCGGGGACTAGCGGCAATCCCTACGAGCAGTACTTC. This translates into CASSQSGTSGNPYEQYF.

The chain carries TRBV18 and TRBJ1-1, with 11 bases that match TRBD1. The CDR3 consists of 15 residues. Looked up from germline, CDR1 is KGHSH and CDR2 is LQKENI. V shed 3 bases, J shed 6 bases, and the junction held 6 bases outside the gene matches. The CDR3 loop reads CASSPRTGGTAEAFF. The DNA of the CDR3 is TGTGCCAGCTCACCTAGGACAGGGGGCACCGCTGAAGCTTTCTTT.

The rearrangement uses TRBV18 and TRBJ2-5; D ambiguous. Germline V gene data show CDR1 as KGHSH and CDR2 as LQKENI. Trimming stripped 5 bases from V and 1 base from J, with 2 bases between. CDR3 size: 11 residues. This chain's CDR3 is CASSSQETQYF. CDR3 in DNA: TGTGCCAGCTCATCCCAAGAGACCCAGTACTTC.

The chain uses TRBV7-8 and TRBJ2-3, with 7 bases identical to TRBD2. V was clipped by 5 bases and J by 1 base; unmatched bases: 6. This CDR3 has 15 amino acids. Germline V lookup: CDR1 SGHVS, CDR2 FQNEAQ. The CDR3 coding sequence is TGTGCCAGCAGCCCAGTTGCGGGGGGCACAGATACGCAGTATTTT. It encodes CASSPVAGGTDTQYF.

DNA for the CDR3: TGTGCCAGCAGGCGGAGAGCGGAGATGTGGTCCTCCTATAATTCACCCCTCCACTTT. This translates into CASRRRAEMWSSYNSPLHF. This chain joins TRBV28 and TRBJ1-6; D is unclear. Trimming cost V 6 bases and J 0 bases, with 21 bases left between them. The CDR3 has 19 residues. Germline V CDR1 and CDR2: MDHEN, SYDVKM.

V is TRBV11-2 and J is TRBJ1-1, with a tentative D call TRBD1 (5 bases). Deletions cut 1 base from V and 5 bases from J, with 20 bases between. CDR1 and CDR2 from the germline V gene are SGHAT and FQNNGV. The CDR3 consists of 17 residues. CDR3 in DNA: TGTGCCAGCAGCTTAGCCCCGGGGGGGAGGGTAGAGACTGAAGCTTTCTTT. It is translated as CASSLAPGGRVETEAFF.

The V call is TRBV5-1, the J call TRBJ1-4; TRBD1 is a possible D gene (6 bases). CDR1 is SGHRS and CDR2 is YFSETQ in the germline V gene. The CDR3 runs to 15 residues. Trimming pared 4 bases from V and 7 bases from J, leaving 17 bases between. The chain's CDR3 is CASSISGAGAEKLFF. The CDR3 nucleotides are TGCGCCAGCAGCATATCAGGGGCTGGGGCTGAAAAACTGTTTTTT.

The CDR3, as DNA: TGTGCCAGCAGAGGGTGGGACAATGAGCAGTTCTTC. This sequence encodes CASRGWDNEQFF. The chain joins TRBV12-3 or TRBV12-4 to TRBJ2-1, with no clear D. The V end lost 6 bases, the J end lost 5 bases, and 8 bases lay between the germline ends. CDR3 length equals 12 residues.

The rearrangement uses TRBV6-5 and TRBJ2-5; 7 nucleotides match TRBD1. CDR3 length: 15 residues. V was pared by 4 bases and J by 1 base, with 6 bases of the junction left unmatched. Looked up from germline, CDR1 is MNHEY and CDR2 is SVGAGI. The CDR3 spells CASSSPHRGQETQYF. CDR3 DNA: TGTGCCAGCAGTTCACCGCACAGGGGCCAAGAGACCCAGTACTTC.